Listed here is a single T cell receptor beta chain. This sample stems from a study of OX40 agonist ivuxolimab in advanced cancers. TCRdb keeps only in-frame clones here, not all; method: immunoSEQ multiplex PCR. The table shows about 58,000 clones, with 85% to 90% occurring only once. This CDR3 comprises 16 residues. Trimming removed 1 base at V and 7 bases at J, with 15 bases between. Germline V CDR1 and CDR2: SGHRS, YFSETQ. The clonotype originates from an adult with an advanced solid tumor such as melanoma, head and neck, liver or kidney cancer. The sequencing here drew on CD4+ or CD8+ T cells sorted from blood, taken in a trial of the OX40 agonist ivuxolimab. V and J are TRBV5-1 and TRBJ1-6, with D perhaps matching TRBD1 (5 bases). CDR3 in amino acids: CASSLFTGGINSPLHF. The CDR3 DNA follows: TGCGCCAGCAGCTTGTTTACCGGGGGGATCAATTCACCCCTCCACTTT.